This T cell receptor (beta chain) stems from a study of glioma-infiltrating T cells after dendritic cell vaccination. Whole-study context: Three intradermal dendritic cell vaccine injections were given every two weeks.

Germline V gene data show CDR1 as SGHNT and CDR2 as YENEEA. The CDR3 totals 15 residues. V lost 2 bases and J lost 6, with 15 bases in between. In its sample, this clone was seen once. TCRB CDR3 was amplified from 2 ug genomic DNA or less. The PCR used 60 V beta and 13 J beta primers. TCRdb's table, derived via immunoSEQ multiplex PCR, lists solely in-frame clones and lacks some. The sample includes roughly 98,000 clones, under 90% of them seen just once. This TCR was sampled from a human donor with glioblastoma. The chain joins TRBV11-3 to TRBJ2-3; TRBD2 might be the D (6 bases). Sequenced material: blood, taken before dendritic cell vaccination. The CDR3 region is CASSLRVGSSDTQYF. Written as DNA, the CDR3 is TGTGCCAGCAGCTTAAGGGTCGGGAGTTCGGATACGCAGTATTTT.